Presented here are 3 T cell receptor beta chains from one specimen sequenced in a study of technical replicates of blood from a handful of donors. Produced via immunoSEQ multiplex PCR; TCRdb's table is partial and in-frame only. The sample carries 75,000 to 95,000 clones, roughly 94% recorded once. Sequenced material: T cells isolated from PBMCs. The source is a human donor in good health.

V gene TRBV2 combines with J gene TRBJ2-7, with 9 bases lining up with TRBD2. Germline V gene data show CDR1 as SNHLY and CDR2 as FYNNEI. CDR3 length: 13 amino acids. Trimming removed 11 bases from V and 1 base from J; junction bases left unmatched: 6. The CDR3 DNA reads as TGTGCCTGGCGACTAGCGGCGTCCTACGAGCAGTACTTC. This gives the protein CAWRLAASYEQYF.

This clone came up once. The CDR3 reads CASTTGQGANVDGYTF. DNA for the CDR3: TGTGCCAGCACCACGGGACAGGGGGCGAATGTGGATGGCTACACCTTC. The J gene is TRBJ1-2, the V gene TRBV6-6, with 12 bases lining up with TRBD1. CDR1 and CDR2 from the germline V gene are MNHNY and SVGAGI (reference sequence). V shed 7 bases and J 6 bases; nucleotides not matched to a gene: 12. The CDR3 has 16 amino acids.

The chain carries TRBV28 and TRBJ1-5; TRBD1 might be the D (6 bases). V lost 5 bases and J lost 7, with 21 bases in between. The germline CDR1 and CDR2 sequences are MDHEN and SYDVKM. The CDR3 is 16 residues long. The CDR3 coding sequence is TGTGCCAGCAGTCCGTGGAAGGGACAATCTTTGCAGCCCCAGCATTTT. Translation: CASSPWKGQSLQPQHF.